The present T cell receptor (beta chain) was sequenced within a study of blood T cells in healthy people across ages. The study, taken as a whole, reports: Donor CMV status, an unknown factor, possibly confounded changes in expanded clonotypes.

As to this clonotype: Antigen unknown.

Next came a second PCR, run for about 7 to 11 cycles, which used a sample-barcoded 5' primer along with a J-beta primer mix. In TCRdb, the 5' RACE reads were re-called with MiXCR into one record per CDR3 protein. The sample consists of over 500,000 distinct CDR3 sequences, 27% of them appearing once. V lost 0 bases, J lost 3 bases, and 11 bases stayed unmatched. The CDR3 sequence is 18 residues long. Germline V CDR1 and CDR2: SGHDN, FVKESK. The data also belong to a second study, concerning T cells of mothers and their children.

The rearrangement uses TRBV14 and TRBJ2-1, with 7 bases aligning to TRBD2. The specimen was blood. This receptor was obtained from a boy between 2 and 10 years old in good health. The DNA for the CDR3 is TGTGCCAGCAGCCAAGATTACTTTGGCGGGAGTCTCTACAATGAGCAGTTCTTC. The encoded protein is CASSQDYFGGSLYNEQFF.